One and the same sample provided the 14 T cell receptor beta chains below, sequenced in a study of shared clonotypes between healthy human individuals. Naive CD8 cells were CD45RO-negative, positively selected for CCR7, excluding terminally differentiated effector memory CD45RA+ cells. Sequenced by immunoSEQ multiplex PCR; TCRdb stores in-frame clones only, minus some. The sample has hundreds of thousands of clones; roughly 98% are singletons. The sequenced sample was naive CD8+ T cells sorted from blood. Source of these receptors: a man aged 30 to 45 in good health.

The V gene is TRBV18, the J gene TRBJ2-1; 7 bases are a match to TRBD1. The CDR3 is 14 residues long. V was pared by 6 bases and J by 7 bases, with 9 bases of the junction left unmatched. Germline V lookup: CDR1 KGHSH, CDR2 LQKENI. Written as DNA, the CDR3 is TGTGCCAGCTCCCCTTGGGACAGTCATAATGAGCAGTTCTTC. Translated: CASSPWDSHNEQFF.

V and J are TRBV5-4 and TRBJ2-7, with unresolved D. This CDR3 has 16 amino acids. V dropped 0 bases and J dropped 5 bases, with 18 bases sitting between them. The germline V gene encodes CDR1 SGHNT and CDR2 YYREEE (reference sequence). In DNA, the CDR3 is TGTGCCAGCAGCTTGGACCCCGGACGGAGTGCCGACGAGCAGTACTTC. Its translation: CASSLDPGRSADEQYF.

The chain carries TRBV5-1 and TRBJ2-7; D gene ambiguous. V lost 0 bases and J lost 7, with 8 bases in between. This CDR3 spans 12 amino acids. Germline loops: CDR1 SGHRS, CDR2 YFSETQ. CDR3 sequence: CASSLEGREQYF. CDR3 sequence (DNA): TGCGCCAGCAGCTTGGAGGGCCGAGAGCAGTACTTC.

CDR3 DNA: TGTGCCAGCAGCGTGGGACTAGGTGCAGATACGCAGTATTTT. Its protein product is CASSVGLGADTQYF. The chain uses TRBV9 and TRBJ2-3; 8 bases agree with TRBD2. V lost 2 bases to trimming and J lost 4 bases; unmatched junction nucleotides: 3. The germline V gene has CDR1 SGDLS and CDR2 YYNGEE. The CDR3 length is 14 residues.

The chain joins TRBV5-6 to TRBJ2-7, with D unclear. The CDR3 runs 13 residues. Germline-derived CDR1 and CDR2 are SGHDT and YYEEEE. Trimming left V 2 bases short and J 1 base short, with 7 bases between. The DNA for the CDR3 is TGTGCCAGCAGCTTCTACTCATCCTACGAGCAGTACTTC. Translated, it gives CASSFYSSYEQYF. The whole variable domain, filled in from reference TRBV5-6 and TRBJ2-7, reads DAGVTQSPTHLIKTRGQQVTLRCSPKSGHDTVSWYQQALGQGPQFIFQYYEEEERQRGNFPDRFSGHQFPNYSSELNVNALLLGDSALYLCASSFYSSYEQYFGPGTRLTVT.

The chain uses TRBV29-1 and TRBJ2-3; D ambiguous. Germline V gene lookup returns CDR1 SQVTM and CDR2 ANQGSEA. The germline V and J ends were trimmed by 2 bases and 2 bases, with 11 bases remaining between them. The CDR3 contains 14 residues. CDR3 sequence: CSVEKEAYTDTQYF. The CDR3 bases are TGCAGCGTTGAAAAAGAGGCGTACACAGATACGCAGTATTTT.

The DNA for the CDR3 is TGTGCCAGCAGTTCCCTGGAGCACTGGGCCGGGGAGCTGTTTTTT. It specifies CASSSLEHWAGELFF. V gene TRBV27 combines with J gene TRBJ2-2; D gene uncertain. The CDR3 is made up of 15 amino acids. Deletions cut 4 bases from V and 6 bases from J, with 15 bases between. Germline CDR1 and CDR2: MNHEY and SMNVEV (reference sequence).

The rearrangement joins TRBV10-3 to TRBJ2-7, with 9 bases lining up with TRBD1. The CDR3 extends over 14 amino acids. Germline V gene sequence: CDR1 ENHRY, CDR2 SYGVKD. Losses at the gene ends were 6 bases for V and 4 bases for J; bases not matched to a gene: 7. CDR3 loop: CAIREGDRAYEQYF. The CDR3 DNA sequence: TGTGCCATCAGGGAGGGGGACAGGGCTTACGAGCAGTACTTC.

The CDR3 DNA reads TGTGCCAGCAGTGTTGTGACGGCCTCCTACGAGCAGTACTTC. Encoded protein: CASSVVTASYEQYF. The genes are TRBV2 and TRBJ2-7; no clear D. CDR1 is SNHLY, CDR2 FYNNEI, per germline. The V and J ends lost 4 bases and 0 bases respectively, with 10 bases between them. The CDR3 runs 14 residues.

V usage is TRBV5-1 and J usage is TRBJ2-3; TRBD2 might be the D (6 bases). This CDR3 spans 15 amino acids. The V end was cut by 2 bases, the J end by 0 bases, with 10 bases between. The germline V gene has CDR1 SGHRS and CDR2 YFSETQ. CDR3 sequence reads: CASSLGGTSTDTQYF. The CDR3 DNA reads as TGCGCCAGCAGCTTAGGAGGGACGAGCACAGATACGCAGTATTTT. The variable domain in full, with the rest retrieved from reference TRBV5-1 and TRBJ2-3, is KAGVTQTPRYLIKTRGQQVTLSCSPISGHRSVSWYQQTPGQGLQFLFEYFSETQRNKGNFPGRFSGRQFSNSRSEMNVSTLELGDSALYLCASSLGGTSTDTQYFGPGTRLTVL.

The V and J genes are TRBV7-9 and TRBJ2-7, with 7 positions matching TRBD2. With V trimmed by 1 base and J by 0 bases, 6 bases remained unmatched. CDR1 and CDR2 from the germline V gene are SEHNR and FQNEAQ (reference sequence). CDR3 length: 16 residues. The CDR3 sequence: CASSLEGLSASYEQYF. DNA of the CDR3: TGTGCCAGCAGCTTAGAGGGACTATCAGCCTCCTACGAGCAGTACTTC.

V usage is TRBV4-1 and J usage is TRBJ2-7; the match to TRBD2 covers 7 bases. The CDR3 contains 15 residues. V was pared by 0 bases and J by 4 bases, with 6 bases of the junction left unmatched. Germline V gene data show CDR1 as MGHRA and CDR2 as YSYEKL. CDR3 bases: TGCGCCAGCAGCCAAGACGGCGGGAGTGGGTACGAGCAGTACTTC. Translated: CASSQDGGSGYEQYF.

The chain couples TRBV11-2 to TRBJ2-1; unclear D gene. The germline gives CDR1 SGHAT, CDR2 FQNNGV. The CDR3 covers 15 residues. Between the trimmed V and J ends, which lost 2 bases and 0 bases, there was a span of 8 bases. CDR3 DNA: TGTGCCAGCAGCTTAATACTCACCTCCTACAATGAGCAGTTCTTC. Protein sequence: CASSLILTSYNEQFF.

The chain joins TRBV4-1 to TRBJ2-1; no definite D call. Per the germline V gene, CDR1 is MGHRA and CDR2 is YSYEKL. The germline V and J ends were trimmed by 0 bases and 4 bases, with 10 bases remaining between them. This CDR3 region has 15 residues. CDR3 bases: TGCGCCAGCAGCCAAGATTCGCCCGGGTACAATGAGCAGTTCTTC. Translated: CASSQDSPGYNEQFF.